Below are 32 T cell receptor beta chains sequenced from a single sample in a study of OX40 agonist ivuxolimab in advanced cancers. Some clones are missing from TCRdb's copy, which holds only in-frame ones; the method was immunoSEQ multiplex PCR. The table shows under 90,000 clones, with less than 95% occurring only once. Specimen: CD4+ or CD8+ T cells sorted from blood, collected in a trial of the OX40 agonist ivuxolimab. The receptors were sampled from an adult with an advanced solid tumor such as melanoma, head and neck, liver or kidney cancer.

This sequence joins TRBV10-3 and TRBJ2-1, with 11 bases identical to TRBD2. The J segment lost 9 bases and the V segment lost 7 bases, leaving 14 bases of the junction unmatched. Germline lookup yields CDR1 ENHRY and CDR2 SYGVKD. The CDR3 is made up of 16 amino acids. In nucleotides, the CDR3 is TGTGCCATCAATCCTGGACTAGCGGGCCGCCTGGGTGAGCAGTTCTTC. Translating it yields CAINPGLAGRLGEQFF.

This clone was counted a few times. CDR3 DNA: TGTGCCACCAGCAGAGGTACCCTCCTAGAAGCTTTCTTT. This gives the protein CATSRGTLLEAFF. V is TRBV15 and J is TRBJ1-1; D not resolved. V was cut by 1 base and J by 8 bases, with 11 bases left in between. Germline loops: CDR1 LNHNV, CDR2 YYDKDF (reference sequence). This CDR3 has 13 amino acids.

V and J are TRBV13 and TRBJ2-7; D not certain. V lost 2 bases and J 6 bases, leaving 8 bases between the germline ends. The length of the CDR3 is 12 residues. Germline V lookup: CDR1 PRHDT, CDR2 FYEKMQ (reference sequence). This chain's CDR3 is CASSLSRVEQYF. The CDR3 region has the DNA TGTGCCAGCAGCTTAAGTAGAGTCGAGCAGTACTTC.

This sequence joins TRBV7-9 and TRBJ2-5, with TRBD1 matching 12 bases. The J call is uncertain, as TRBJ2-7 better fits the DNA end. CDR3 length: 18 amino acids. Germline V gene lookup returns CDR1 SEHNR and CDR2 FQNEAQ (reference sequence). The CDR3 region has the DNA TGTGCCAGCAGCTCCTTATGGGGACAGGGGGCGCTGGGCTACGAGCAGTACTTC. Translating gives CASSSLWGQGALGYEQYF.

The genes are TRBV5-6 and TRBJ2-1; no reliable D call. The germline V and J ends were trimmed by 2 bases and 7 bases, with 10 bases remaining between them. Germline lookup yields CDR1 SGHDT and CDR2 YYEEEE. This CDR3 region has 13 residues. This CDR3 is CASSFILPNEQFF. The CDR3 DNA reads as TGTGCCAGCAGCTTTATCCTCCCGAATGAGCAGTTCTTC.

This sequence joins TRBV7-2 and TRBJ2-7, with D hard to call. This CDR3 comprises 13 residues. CDR1 is SGHTA and CDR2 is FQGNSA in the germline V gene. Trimming stripped 1 base from V and 4 bases from J, with 8 bases between. This chain's CDR3 is CASSLVREYEQYF. DNA of the CDR3: TGTGCCAGCAGCTTAGTCCGAGAATACGAGCAGTACTTC.

This sequence joins TRBV28 and TRBJ1-2; D remains unclear. This CDR3 is 14 amino acids long. Germline V gene data show CDR1 as MDHEN and CDR2 as SYDVKM. The germline V and J ends were trimmed by 5 bases and 9 bases, with 19 bases remaining between them. The CDR3 DNA sequence: TGTGCCAGCAGTCTCCACATGAGACCAGTAAGCTACACCTTC. It yields the protein CASSLHMRPVSYTF.

The gene calls are TRBV28 and TRBJ2-3, with 9 positions matching TRBD1. The ends lost 6 bases at V and 2 bases at J; junction bases unmatched: 9. The CDR3 loop spans 16 amino acids. Germline V gives CDR1 MDHEN, CDR2 SYDVKM. This chain's CDR3 is CASRGITGGHTDTQYF. The CDR3 DNA sequence: TGTGCCAGCAGGGGGATAACAGGGGGCCACACAGATACGCAGTATTTT.

The chain combines TRBV19 with TRBJ1-1; 7 positions agree with TRBD1. The trim removed 5 bases at V and 3 bases at J, leaving 12 bases unmatched. The V gene's germline CDR1 is LNHDA and CDR2 SQIVND (reference sequence). CDR3 length: 16 amino acids. This CDR3 is CASSPTGNKPHTEAFF. CDR3 nucleotides: TGTGCCAGTAGTCCGACAGGGAACAAACCCCACACTGAAGCTTTCTTT.

V gene TRBV28 combines with J gene TRBJ2-2; a weak D match, TRBD2 (6 bases). The CDR3 is 18 amino acids. The germline CDR1 and CDR2 sequences are MDHEN and SYDVKM. Trimming took off 7 bases at V and 6 bases at J, with 27 bases between the two ends. In nucleotides, the CDR3 is TGTGCCAGCACCCCCCTAGTGGGATTAAGGGGAGGTCCCGGGGAGCTGTTTTTT. Its translation: CASTPLVGLRGGPGELFF. Using reference TRBV28 and TRBJ2-2 for the parts outside the CDR3, the full variable domain is DVKVTQSSRYLVKRTGEKVFLECVQDMDHENMFWYRQDPGLGLRLIYFSYDVKMKEKGDIPEGYSVSREKKERFSLILESASTNQTSMYLCASTPLVGLRGGPGELFFGEGSRLTVL.

The CDR3 nucleotides are TGTGCCAGCAGTTCCCAAGTCGGACTTCCATACGAGCAGTACTTC. Translated, it gives CASSSQVGLPYEQYF. This chain connects TRBV28 to TRBJ2-7, with a possible D match to TRBD2 (5 bases). Germline-derived CDR1 and CDR2 are MDHEN and SYDVKM. The CDR3 runs 15 residues. The ends were cut back, 4 bases at V and 4 bases at J, with 17 bases in the middle. The full variable domain, its missing parts supplied by reference TRBV28 and TRBJ2-7, is DVKVTQSSRYLVKRTGEKVFLECVQDMDHENMFWYRQDPGLGLRLIYFSYDVKMKEKGDIPEGYSVSREKKERFSLILESASTNQTSMYLCASSSQVGLPYEQYFGPGTRLTVT.

This chain joins TRBV28 and TRBJ2-2; TRBD1 agrees at 9 bases. This CDR3 contains 13 residues. With V trimmed by 3 bases and J by 8 bases, 1 base remained unmatched. Germline V gene sequence: CDR1 MDHEN, CDR2 SYDVKM. CDR3 amino acids: CASSFGTGGELFF. The CDR3 DNA reads TGTGCCAGCAGTTTTGGGACAGGGGGGGAGCTGTTTTTT.

Details on this clone: This sample includes further DNA sequences coding for the same CDR3. The chain uses TRBV9 and TRBJ2-2; D is unclear. In germline, CDR1 is SGDLS, CDR2 YYNGEE. CDR3 length: 13 amino acids. V lost 0 bases and J 6 bases, leaving 6 bases between the germline ends. The CDR3 sequence: CASSVASPGELFF. CDR3 in DNA: TGTGCCAGCAGCGTAGCAAGTCCCGGGGAGCTGTTTTTT.

J is TRBJ1-2 and V is TRBV19, with D uncertain. The CDR3 has 13 amino acids. V was clipped by 3 bases and J by 6 bases, with 11 bases between them. Germline CDR1 is LNHDA and CDR2 is SQIVND (reference sequence). This CDR3 is CASSMGLIDGYTF. The CDR3 region has the DNA TGTGCCAGTAGTATGGGTCTGATCGATGGCTACACCTTC. The full variable domain, its missing parts supplied by reference TRBV19 and TRBJ1-2, is DGGITQSPKYLFRKEGQNVTLSCEQNLNHDAMYWYRQDPGQGLRLIYYSQIVNDFQKGDIAEGYSVSREKKESFPLTVTSAQKNPTAFYLCASSMGLIDGYTFGSGTRLTVV.

The chain uses TRBV11-1 and TRBJ2-1, with TRBD2 identical over 16 bases. CDR1 SGHAT and CDR2 FQDESV come from the germline V gene (reference sequence). The junction had 12 bases not matched to a gene; V was cut back by 8 bases and J by 8 bases. The CDR3 consists of 17 residues. CDR3 residues: CASAEGLAGGYNYEQFF. CDR3 in DNA: TGTGCCAGCGCCGAGGGACTAGCGGGGGGGTATAACTATGAGCAGTTCTTC. The entire variable domain, with the rest obtained from reference TRBV11-1 and TRBJ2-1, is as follows: EAEVAQSPRYKITEKSQAVAFWCDPISGHATLYWYRQILGQGPELLVQFQDESVVDDSQLPKDRFSAERLKGVDSTLKIQPAELGDSAMYLCASAEGLAGGYNYEQFFGPGTRLTVL.

The V call is TRBV9, the J call TRBJ1-4, with D hard to call. The CDR3 runs 15 residues. Trimming removed 3 bases from V and 5 bases from J, with 14 bases in between. Germline CDR1 and CDR2: SGDLS and YYNGEE. This CDR3 is CASSARASRNEKLFF. The CDR3, as DNA: TGTGCCAGCAGCGCTCGGGCCTCTCGGAATGAAAAACTGTTTTTT.

The chain recombines TRBV2 with TRBJ1-4; D remains ambiguous. The germline CDR1 and CDR2 sequences are SNHLY and FYNNEI. The CDR3 length is 14 residues. V was shortened by 7 bases and J by 0 bases, with 9 bases between the two germline ends. The CDR3 region is CASTPEATNEKLFF. DNA for the CDR3: TGTGCCAGCACCCCGGAGGCAACTAATGAAAAACTGTTTTTT.

The rearrangement joins TRBV1 to TRBJ2-1. TRBV1 is listed as a pseudogene. The CDR3 is 15 amino acids. This chain's CDR3 is CTSSHGKNSYNEQFF. The CDR3, as DNA: TGCACCAGCAGCCATGGGAAAAACTCCTACAATGAGCAGTTCTTC.

The chain joins TRBV6-1 to TRBJ1-1; 7 bases are shared with TRBD1. This CDR3 has 13 residues. CDR1 is MNHNS and CDR2 is SASEGT in the germline V gene. The V and J ends lost 7 bases and 2 bases, in that order; junction bases with no gene match: 4. The CDR3 region has the DNA TGTGCCAGCACTTGGACAGGTAACACTGAAGCTTTCTTT. It yields the protein CASTWTGNTEAFF.

This chain uses TRBV27 with TRBJ2-6; D gene uncertain. The V gene lost 7 bases and the J gene lost 0 bases, with 25 bases spanning the gap. Germline CDR1 and CDR2: MNHEY and SMNVEV (reference sequence). The CDR3 loop spans 20 amino acids. The CDR3 DNA reads TGTGCCAGCACTCAAGATTGGCTGGGATTAGGGTACTCTGGGGCCAACGTCCTGACTTTC. Residues: CASTQDWLGLGYSGANVLTF.

This clone appeared once. This sequence joins TRBV7-2 and TRBJ2-2; TRBD2 might be the D (6 bases). V dropped 1 base and J dropped 4 bases, with 7 bases sitting between them. CDR3 length: 14 residues. CDR1 and CDR2 from the germline V gene are SGHTA and FQGNSA. DNA of the CDR3: TGTGCCAGCAGCTTAGGGCGGGGCACCGGGGAGCTGTTTTTT. Translating it yields CASSLGRGTGELFF.

V is TRBV27 and J is TRBJ2-3; D possibly uses TRBD1 or TRBD2 (5 bases each). V lost 8 bases to trimming and J lost 3 bases, with 15 bases between them. CDR3 length: 14 amino acids. CDR1 is MNHEY and CDR2 is SMNVEV in the germline V gene (reference sequence). The CDR3 here is CASRTGTFTDTQYF. The CDR3 DNA follows: TGTGCCAGCCGGACGGGGACCTTTACAGATACGCAGTATTTT.

The rearrangement links TRBV6-6 to TRBJ1-6, with D tentatively TRBD1 (5 bases). The CDR3 length is 15 residues. CDR1 and CDR2 from the germline V gene are MNHNY and SVGAGI (reference sequence). With 0 bases removed from V and 5 bases from J, the gap between germline ends came to 8 bases. In nucleotides, the CDR3 is TGTGCCAGCAGTTACTCAGGGGTTAATAATTCACCCCTCCACTTT. Protein product: CASSYSGVNNSPLHF.

This sequence joins TRBV2 and TRBJ2-1; unclear D gene. Germline CDR1 and CDR2: SNHLY and FYNNEI. Deletions cut 6 bases from V and 2 bases from J, with 8 bases between. The CDR3 sequence is 13 residues long. The CDR3 sequence: CASRLQTYNEQFF. The CDR3 DNA is TGTGCCAGCAGGTTACAAACCTACAATGAGCAGTTCTTC.

The chain carries TRBV2 and TRBJ2-1; TRBD2 aligns across 10 bases. Trimming cost V 2 bases and J 4 bases; bases outside gene matches: 11. Germline CDR1 and CDR2: SNHLY and FYNNEI. This CDR3 contains 18 residues. The CDR3 DNA reads TGTGCCAGCAGTGAATGGGGAGGACTAGCGGAGGCATACAATGAGCAGTTCTTC. Amino acid sequence: CASSEWGGLAEAYNEQFF.

The chain carries TRBV19 and TRBJ1-2; 7 nucleotides line up with TRBD1. Germline CDR1 is LNHDA and CDR2 is SQIVND (reference sequence). V gave up 5 bases and J gave up 8 bases; unmatched junction bases: 8. This CDR3 region has 13 residues. For the CDR3, the DNA is TGTGCCAGTAGTTTTGGGGGACAGAGCGGCTACACCTTC. Its protein is CASSFGGQSGYTF.

This clone has a single count. The V and J genes are TRBV9 and TRBJ2-7, with D possibly being TRBD2 (6 bases). The CDR3 length is 15 residues. The ends were cut back, 4 bases at V and 4 bases at J, with 18 bases in the middle. Germline CDR1 SGDLS, CDR2 YYNGEE. The DNA for the CDR3 is TGTGCCAGCAGCCCCAGAGGCGGGGCCTTATACGAGCAGTACTTC. Its protein is CASSPRGGALYEQYF.

The J gene is TRBJ1-1, the V gene TRBV11-3; D is possibly TRBD1 (6 bases). The CDR3 runs 13 residues. Germline V gives CDR1 SGHNT, CDR2 YENEEA. V was clipped by 6 bases and J by 6 bases, with 14 bases between them. CDR3 in DNA: TGTGCCAGCAGGGCTACAGGGTTCCCTGAAGCTTTCTTT. It is translated as CASRATGFPEAFF.

This clone was detected only a few times. The chain carries TRBV15 and TRBJ1-4; D ambiguous. This CDR3 has 13 residues. Between the trimmed V and J ends, which lost 1 base and 12 bases, there was a span of 12 bases. CDR1 and CDR2 from the germline V gene are LNHNV and YYDKDF (reference sequence). CDR3 nucleotides: TGTGCCACCAGCAGAGCCCCCCCCCGGGAACTGTTTTTT. This sequence encodes CATSRAPPRELFF.

The chain employs TRBV5-5 and TRBJ2-3; D not certain. The V and J ends lost 2 bases and 3 bases respectively, with 4 bases between them. The CDR3 loop spans 12 amino acids. CDR1 SGHKS and CDR2 YYEKEE come from the germline V gene (reference sequence). The chain's CDR3 is CASSFQTDTQYF. The CDR3 DNA sequence: TGTGCCAGCAGCTTTCAGACAGATACGCAGTATTTT.

The gene calls are TRBV5-1 and TRBJ2-6, with 7 nucleotides matching TRBD1. The germline V gene encodes CDR1 SGHRS and CDR2 YFSETQ. The CDR3 contains 17 residues. The J segment lost 0 bases and the V segment lost 5 bases, leaving 8 bases of the junction unmatched. CDR3 coding DNA: TGCGCCAGCAGTTCCACAGGGGTCAGCTCTGGGGCCAACGTCCTGACTTTC. Translating it yields CASSSTGVSSGANVLTF.

Here the CDR3 reads CASSQGPGTGGRHEKLFF. In DNA, the CDR3 is TGTGCCAGCAGCCAAGGCCCCGGGACAGGGGGAAGGCATGAAAAACTGTTTTTT. The V call is TRBV4-2, the J call TRBJ1-4, with TRBD1 identical over 11 bases. Germline V gene data show CDR1 as LGHNA and CDR2 as YNFKEQ. The CDR3 loop spans 18 amino acids. V dropped 1 base and J dropped 6; count of bases not matched to a gene: 10.